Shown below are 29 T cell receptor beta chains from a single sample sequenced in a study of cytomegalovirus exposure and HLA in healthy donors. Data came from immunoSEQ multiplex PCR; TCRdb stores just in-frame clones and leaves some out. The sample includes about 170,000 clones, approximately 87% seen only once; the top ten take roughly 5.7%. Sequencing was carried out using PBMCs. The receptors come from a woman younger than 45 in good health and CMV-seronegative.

The CDR3 DNA sequence: TGCGCCAGCAGCTTGGCCGAACCGGGTGACGGCCCCCTCCACTTT. Translation: CASSLAEPGDGPLHF. V gene TRBV5-1 combines with J gene TRBJ1-6; D ambiguous. V lost 0 bases and J 13 bases, leaving 17 bases between the germline ends. CDR3 length: 15 amino acids. Germline V gene lookup returns CDR1 SGHRS and CDR2 YFSETQ.

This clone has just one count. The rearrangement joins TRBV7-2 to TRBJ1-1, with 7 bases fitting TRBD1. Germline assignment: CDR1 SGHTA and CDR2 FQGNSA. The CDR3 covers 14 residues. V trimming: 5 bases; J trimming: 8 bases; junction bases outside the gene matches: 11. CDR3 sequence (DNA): TGTGCCAGCAGCAGCCGAACCGGGACAGAAGAAGCTTTCTTT. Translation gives CASSSRTGTEEAFF.

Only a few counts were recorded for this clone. In nucleotides, the CDR3 is TGCGCCAGCAGCTTGGAGGGGGTGGCCTATGGCTACACCTTC. Amino acids: CASSLEGVAYGYTF. V gene TRBV5-1 combines with J gene TRBJ1-2; D perhaps matches TRBD1 (6 bases). V gave up 0 bases and J gave up 4 bases, with 10 bases separating them. The CDR3 covers 14 residues. CDR1 and CDR2 (germline): SGHRS, YFSETQ.

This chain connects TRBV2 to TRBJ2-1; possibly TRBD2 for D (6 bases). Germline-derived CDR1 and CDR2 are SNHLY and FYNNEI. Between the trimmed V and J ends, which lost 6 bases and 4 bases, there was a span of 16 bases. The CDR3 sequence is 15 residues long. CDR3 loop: CASSQAGPAYNEQFF. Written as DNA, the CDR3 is TGTGCCAGCAGCCAAGCGGGCCCGGCATACAATGAGCAGTTCTTC.

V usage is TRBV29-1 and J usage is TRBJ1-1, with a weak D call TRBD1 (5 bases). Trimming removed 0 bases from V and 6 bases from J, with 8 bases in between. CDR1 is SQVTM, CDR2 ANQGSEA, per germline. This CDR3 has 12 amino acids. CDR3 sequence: CSVEDLTAEAFF. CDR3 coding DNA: TGCAGCGTTGAAGATCTGACAGCTGAAGCTTTCTTT. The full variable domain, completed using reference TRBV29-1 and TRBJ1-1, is SAVISQKPSRDICQRGTSLTIQCQVDSQVTMMFWYRQQPGQSLTLIATANQGSEATYESGFVIDKFPISRPNLTFSTLTVSNMSPEDSSIYLCSVEDLTAEAFFGQGTRLTVV.

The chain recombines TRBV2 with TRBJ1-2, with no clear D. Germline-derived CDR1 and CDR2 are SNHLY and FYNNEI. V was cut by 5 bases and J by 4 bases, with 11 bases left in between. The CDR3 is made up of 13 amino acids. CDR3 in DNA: TGTGCCAGCAGTCCCCTAAACGGCTATGGCTACACCTTC. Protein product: CASSPLNGYGYTF. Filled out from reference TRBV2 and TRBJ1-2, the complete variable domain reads EPEVTQTPSHQVTQMGQEVILRCVPISNHLYFYWYRQILGQKVEFLVSFYNNEISEKSEIFDDQFSVERPDGSNFTLKIRSTKLEDSAMYFCASSPLNGYGYTFGSGTRLTVV.

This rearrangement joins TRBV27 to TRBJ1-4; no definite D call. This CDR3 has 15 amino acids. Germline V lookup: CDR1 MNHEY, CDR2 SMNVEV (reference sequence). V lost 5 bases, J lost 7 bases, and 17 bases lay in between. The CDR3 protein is CASSPSPALGEKLFF. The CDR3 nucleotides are TGTGCCAGCAGTCCGTCCCCGGCGTTAGGTGAAAAACTGTTTTTT.

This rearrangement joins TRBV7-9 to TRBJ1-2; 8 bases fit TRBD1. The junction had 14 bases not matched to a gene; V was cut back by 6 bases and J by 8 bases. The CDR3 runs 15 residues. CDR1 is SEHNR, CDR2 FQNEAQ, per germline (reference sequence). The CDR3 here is CASSNPQGAVEGYTF. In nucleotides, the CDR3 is TGTGCCAGCAGTAATCCGCAGGGGGCCGTGGAGGGCTACACCTTC.

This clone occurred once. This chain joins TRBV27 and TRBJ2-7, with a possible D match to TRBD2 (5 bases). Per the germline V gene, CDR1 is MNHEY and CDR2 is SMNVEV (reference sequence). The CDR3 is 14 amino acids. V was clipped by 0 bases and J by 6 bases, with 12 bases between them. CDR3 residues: CASSLSLLVREQYF. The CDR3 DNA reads TGTGCCAGCAGTTTATCCTTACTAGTCCGCGAGCAGTACTTC.

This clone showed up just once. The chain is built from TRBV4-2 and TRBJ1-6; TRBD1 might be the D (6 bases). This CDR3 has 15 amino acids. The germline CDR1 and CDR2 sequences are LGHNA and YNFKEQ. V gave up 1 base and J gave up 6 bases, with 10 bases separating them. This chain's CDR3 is CASSQGTEGNSPLHF. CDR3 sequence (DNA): TGTGCCAGCAGCCAAGGGACAGAGGGTAATTCACCCCTCCACTTT.

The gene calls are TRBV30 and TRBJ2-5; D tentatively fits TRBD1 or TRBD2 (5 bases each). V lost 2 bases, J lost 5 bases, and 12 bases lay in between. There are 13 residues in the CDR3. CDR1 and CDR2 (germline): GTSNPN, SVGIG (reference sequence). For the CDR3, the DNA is TGTGCCTGGAGTTCCATAGGGACCGAGACCCAGTACTTC. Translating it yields CAWSSIGTETQYF.

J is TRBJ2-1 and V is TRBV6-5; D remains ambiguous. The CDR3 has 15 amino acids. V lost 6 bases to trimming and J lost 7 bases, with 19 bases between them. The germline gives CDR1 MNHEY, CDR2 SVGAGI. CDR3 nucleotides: TGTGCCAGCAGCCCCCCGGGCCAATGGCGGAATGAGCAGTTCTTC. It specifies CASSPPGQWRNEQFF.

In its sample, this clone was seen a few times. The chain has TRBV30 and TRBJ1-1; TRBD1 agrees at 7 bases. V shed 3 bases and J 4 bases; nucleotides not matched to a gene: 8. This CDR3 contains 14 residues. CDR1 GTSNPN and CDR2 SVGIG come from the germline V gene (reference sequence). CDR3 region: CAWRAGQSGTEAFF. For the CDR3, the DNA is TGTGCCTGGAGGGCGGGACAGTCGGGCACTGAAGCTTTCTTT.

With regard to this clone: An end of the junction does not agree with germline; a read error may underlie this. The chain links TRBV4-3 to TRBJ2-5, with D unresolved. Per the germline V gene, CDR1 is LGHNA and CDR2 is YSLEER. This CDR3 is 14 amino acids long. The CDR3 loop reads CASSQTNDIGPLDF. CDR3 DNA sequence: TGCGCCAGCAGCCAAACAAACGATATTGGGCCCCTTGACTTC.

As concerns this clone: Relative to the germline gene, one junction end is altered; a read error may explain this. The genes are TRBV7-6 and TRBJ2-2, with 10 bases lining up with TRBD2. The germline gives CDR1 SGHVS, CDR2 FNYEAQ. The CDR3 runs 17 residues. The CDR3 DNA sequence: TGTGCCAGCAGCTTAGTGCTAGCGGGAGCGAATACCGGGGAGCTGTTTTTT. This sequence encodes CASSLVLAGANTGELFF.

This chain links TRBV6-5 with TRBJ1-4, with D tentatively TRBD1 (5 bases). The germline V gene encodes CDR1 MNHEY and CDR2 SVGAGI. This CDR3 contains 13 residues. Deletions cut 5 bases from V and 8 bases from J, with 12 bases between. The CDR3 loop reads CASSRGTGEKLFF. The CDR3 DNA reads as TGTGCCAGCAGTAGAGGGACCGGGGAAAAACTGTTTTTT.

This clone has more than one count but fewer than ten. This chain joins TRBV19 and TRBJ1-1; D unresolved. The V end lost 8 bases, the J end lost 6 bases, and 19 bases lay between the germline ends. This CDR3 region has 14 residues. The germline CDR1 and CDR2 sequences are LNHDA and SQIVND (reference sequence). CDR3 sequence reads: CASSHGPERAEAFF. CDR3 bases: TGTGCCAGTTCTCATGGACCGGAGAGGGCTGAAGCTTTCTTT.

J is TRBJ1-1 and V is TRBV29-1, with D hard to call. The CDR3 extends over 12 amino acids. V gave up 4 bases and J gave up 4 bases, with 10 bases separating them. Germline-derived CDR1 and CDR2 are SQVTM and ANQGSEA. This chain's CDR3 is CSVAVGGTEAFF. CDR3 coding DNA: TGCAGCGTTGCTGTGGGTGGCACTGAAGCTTTCTTT.

The DNA of the CDR3 is TGCGCCAGCAGCTTGTTCTTGGGACAGGGGAACTACAATGAGCAGTTCTTC. It codes for CASSLFLGQGNYNEQFF. The chain employs TRBV5-1 and TRBJ2-1, with 10 bases that match TRBD1. Trimming removed 1 base from V and 3 bases from J; junction bases left unmatched: 7. Germline assignment: CDR1 SGHRS and CDR2 YFSETQ. CDR3 size: 17 residues. The full variable domain, with the rest looked up from reference TRBV5-1 and TRBJ2-1, is KAGVTQTPRYLIKTRGQQVTLSCSPISGHRSVSWYQQTPGQGLQFLFEYFSETQRNKGNFPGRFSGRQFSNSRSEMNVSTLELGDSALYLCASSLFLGQGNYNEQFFGPGTRLTVL.

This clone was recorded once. The CDR3 sequence: CASSDIFTYTEAFF. The CDR3, as DNA: TGTGCCAGCAGTGATATTTTTACTTATACTGAAGCTTTCTTT. V and J are TRBV6-1 and TRBJ1-1; D not certain. Per germline, CDR1 MNHNS and CDR2 SASEGT. This CDR3 is built from 14 residues. V lost 3 bases to trimming and J lost 5 bases, with 13 bases between them.

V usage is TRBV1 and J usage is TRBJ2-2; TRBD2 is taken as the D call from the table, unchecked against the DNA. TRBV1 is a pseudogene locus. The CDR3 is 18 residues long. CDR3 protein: CTSSQDRSGRSNTGELFF. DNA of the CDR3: TGCACCAGCAGCCAAGATCGGAGCGGGAGGAGCAACACCGGGGAGCTGTTTTTT.

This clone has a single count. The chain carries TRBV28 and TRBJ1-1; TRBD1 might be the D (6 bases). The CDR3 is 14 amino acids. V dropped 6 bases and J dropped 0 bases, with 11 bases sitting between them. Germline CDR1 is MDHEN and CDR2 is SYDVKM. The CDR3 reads CASRSGTLNTEAFF. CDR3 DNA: TGTGCCAGCAGGTCCGGGACATTGAACACTGAAGCTTTCTTT.

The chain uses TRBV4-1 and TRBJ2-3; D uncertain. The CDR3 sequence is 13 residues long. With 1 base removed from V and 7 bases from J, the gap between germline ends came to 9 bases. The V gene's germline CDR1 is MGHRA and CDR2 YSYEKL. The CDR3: CASSQGLLYTQYF. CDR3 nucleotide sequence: TGCGCCAGCAGCCAAGGCTTATTGTATACGCAGTATTTT.

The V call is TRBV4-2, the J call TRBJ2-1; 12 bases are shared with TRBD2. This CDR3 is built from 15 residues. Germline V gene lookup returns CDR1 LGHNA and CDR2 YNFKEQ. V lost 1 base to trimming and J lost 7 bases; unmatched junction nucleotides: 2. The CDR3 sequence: CASSQVTSGGNEQFF. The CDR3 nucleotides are TGTGCCAGCAGCCAAGTTACTAGCGGGGGGAATGAGCAGTTCTTC.

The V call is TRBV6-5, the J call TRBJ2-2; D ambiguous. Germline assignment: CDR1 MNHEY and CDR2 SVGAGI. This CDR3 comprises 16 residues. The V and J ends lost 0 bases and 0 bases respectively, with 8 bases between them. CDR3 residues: CASSYSVRSNTGELFF. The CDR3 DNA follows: TGTGCCAGCAGTTACTCGGTGCGTTCGAACACCGGGGAGCTGTTTTTT.

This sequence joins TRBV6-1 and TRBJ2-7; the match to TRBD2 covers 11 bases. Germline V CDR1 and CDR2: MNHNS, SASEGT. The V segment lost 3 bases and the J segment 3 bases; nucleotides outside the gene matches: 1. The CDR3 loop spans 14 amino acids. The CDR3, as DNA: TGTGCCAGCAGTGACGGGACTAGCGGCTACGAGCAGTACTTC. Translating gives CASSDGTSGYEQYF.

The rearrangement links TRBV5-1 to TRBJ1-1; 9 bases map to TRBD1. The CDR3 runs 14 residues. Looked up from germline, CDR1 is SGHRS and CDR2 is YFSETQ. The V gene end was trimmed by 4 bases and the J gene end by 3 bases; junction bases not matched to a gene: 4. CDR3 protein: CASSLWTGDTEAFF. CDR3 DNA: TGCGCCAGCAGCCTCTGGACAGGGGACACTGAAGCTTTCTTT. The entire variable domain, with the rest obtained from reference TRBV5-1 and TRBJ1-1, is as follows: KAGVTQTPRYLIKTRGQQVTLSCSPISGHRSVSWYQQTPGQGLQFLFEYFSETQRNKGNFPGRFSGRQFSNSRSEMNVSTLELGDSALYLCASSLWTGDTEAFFGQGTRLTVV.

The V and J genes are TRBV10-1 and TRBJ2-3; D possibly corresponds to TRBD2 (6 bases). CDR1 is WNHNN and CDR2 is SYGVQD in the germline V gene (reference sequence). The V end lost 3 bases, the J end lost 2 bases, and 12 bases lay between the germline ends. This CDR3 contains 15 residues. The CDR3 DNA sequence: TGCGCCAGCAGTGAAAGTCGGCGGGACACAGATACGCAGTATTTT. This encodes CASSESRRDTDTQYF.

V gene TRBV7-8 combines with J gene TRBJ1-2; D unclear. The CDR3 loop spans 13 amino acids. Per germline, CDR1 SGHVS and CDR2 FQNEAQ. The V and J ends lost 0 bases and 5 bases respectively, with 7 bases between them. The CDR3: CASSLAGRYGYTF. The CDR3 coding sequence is TGTGCCAGCAGCTTAGCGGGCAGATATGGCTACACCTTC.